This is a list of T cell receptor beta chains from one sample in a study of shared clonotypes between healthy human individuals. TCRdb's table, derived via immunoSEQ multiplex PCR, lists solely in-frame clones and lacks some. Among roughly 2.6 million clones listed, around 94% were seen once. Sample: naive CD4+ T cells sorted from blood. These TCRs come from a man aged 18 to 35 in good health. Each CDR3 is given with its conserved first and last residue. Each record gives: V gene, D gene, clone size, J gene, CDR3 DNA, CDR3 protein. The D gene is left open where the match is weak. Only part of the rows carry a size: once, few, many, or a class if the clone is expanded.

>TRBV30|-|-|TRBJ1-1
TGTGCCTGGAGGGTAGTAAACACTGAAGCTTTCTTT
CAWRVVNTEAFF
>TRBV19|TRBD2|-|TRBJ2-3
TGTGCCAGTAGTAGTACTAGCGGGGGTACCACAGATACGCAGTATTTT
CASSSTSGGTTDTQYF
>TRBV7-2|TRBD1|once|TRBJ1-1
TGTGCCAGCAGCAAGGACAGGAGAAACACTGAAGCTTTCTTT
CASSKDRRNTEAFF
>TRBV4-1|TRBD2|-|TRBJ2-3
TGCGCCAGCAGTTATGGACTAGAGCGAGATACGCAGTATTTT
CASSYGLERDTQYF
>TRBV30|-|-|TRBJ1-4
TGTGCCTGGAGTGTGGGGCCACCTAATGAAAAACTGTTTTTT
CAWSVGPPNEKLFF
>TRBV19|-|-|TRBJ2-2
TGTGCCAGTAGTTCTCCCCAGAAGAACACCGGGGAGCTGTTTTTT
CASSSPQKNTGELFF
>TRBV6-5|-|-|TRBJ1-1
TGTGCCAGCAGTTACTCACCCAGGCAGGGCACTGAAGCTTTCTTT
CASSYSPRQGTEAFF
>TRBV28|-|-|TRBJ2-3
TGTGCCAGTAAAAATACCGGGGGCCCCACAGATACGCAGTATTTT
CASKNTGGPTDTQYF
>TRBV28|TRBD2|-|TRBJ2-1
TGTGCCACCATCCCCTCTAGCGGGGGGGCGAGCTACAATGAGCAGTTCTTC
CATIPSSGGASYNEQFF
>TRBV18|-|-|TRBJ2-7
TGTGCCAGCTCACCTATCGCGGCCGTCGAGCAGTACTTC
CASSPIAAVEQYF
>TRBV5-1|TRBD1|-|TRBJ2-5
TGCGCCAGCAGCGTAGGACAGGGCAACCAAGAGACCCAGTACTTC
CASSVGQGNQETQYF
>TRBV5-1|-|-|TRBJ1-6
TGCGCCAGCAGCCCGTCCTATTCACCCCTCCACTTT
CASSPSYSPLHF
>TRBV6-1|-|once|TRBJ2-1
TGTGCCAGCAGTGAACAGGCGTTGGGATCCTACAATGAGCAGTTCTTC
CASSEQALGSYNEQFF
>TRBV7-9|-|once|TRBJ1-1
TGTGCCAGCAGCTTAGCTTGGAAAGGGACTGAAGCTTTCTTT
CASSLAWKGTEAFF
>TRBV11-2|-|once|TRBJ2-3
TGTGCCAGCAGCTTAAACCTAGCGTTGAGCACAGATACGCAGTATTTT
CASSLNLALSTDTQYF
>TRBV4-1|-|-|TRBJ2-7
TGCGCCAGCAGCCTCATCCTAGCGACGATGAGCTCCTACGAGCAGTACTTC
CASSLILATMSSYEQYF
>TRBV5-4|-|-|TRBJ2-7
TGTGCCAGCAGCTTTGAGGGACCCTCCTACGAGCAGTACTTC
CASSFEGPSYEQYF
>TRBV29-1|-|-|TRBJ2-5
TGCAGCGTTGAAGGGGGCACCGTCCAAGAGACCCAGTACTTC
CSVEGGTVQETQYF
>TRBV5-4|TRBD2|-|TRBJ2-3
TGTGCCAGCAGCTTGGGACTAGCGGGGGGGCCGGCAGATACGCAGTATTTT
CASSLGLAGGPADTQYF
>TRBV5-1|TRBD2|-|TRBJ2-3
TGCGCCAGCAGCCCCGGGACTAGCGGGGGGCACAGGGCAGATACGCAGTATTTT
CASSPGTSGGHRADTQYF
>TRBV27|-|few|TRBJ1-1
TGTGCCAGCAGTTTGTCACAGCGAGGGACTGAAGCTTTCTTT
CASSLSQRGTEAFF
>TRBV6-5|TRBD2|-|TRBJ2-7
TGTGCCAGCAGTCTTGGGGGACTAGCGTCCTACGAGCAGTACTTC
CASSLGGLASYEQYF
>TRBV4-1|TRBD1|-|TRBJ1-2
TGCGCCAGCAGCCAAGGGACAGGGACTAACTATGGCTACACCTTC
CASSQGTGTNYGYTF
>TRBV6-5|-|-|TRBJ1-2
TGTGCCAGCAGTTACGGAGGGAAGGGAGAAGGCTACACCTTC
CASSYGGKGEGYTF
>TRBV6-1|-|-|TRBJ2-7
TGTGCCAGCCATGGAGCCAGATACGAGCAGTACTTC
CASHGARYEQYF
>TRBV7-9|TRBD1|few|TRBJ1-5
TGTGCCAGCAGCCCAGGGGGGCCCTCTAATCAGCCCCAGCATTTT
CASSPGGPSNQPQHF
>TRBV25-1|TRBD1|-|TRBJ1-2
TGTGCCAGCAGTGAACCGGACAGGGGATGGGATGGCTACACCTTC
CASSEPDRGWDGYTF
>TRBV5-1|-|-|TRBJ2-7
TGCGCCAGCAGCCTGGGGTCACCGGGTTACGAGCAGTACTTC
CASSLGSPGYEQYF
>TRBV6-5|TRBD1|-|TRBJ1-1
TGTGCCAGCAGTTACGGACAGGGGACCTTGGGCACTGAAGCTTTCTTT
CASSYGQGTLGTEAFF
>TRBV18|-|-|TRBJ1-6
TGTGCCAGCTCACCCGACTATTCACCCCTCCACTTT
CASSPDYSPLHF
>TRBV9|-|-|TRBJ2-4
TGTGCCAGCAGCACCTCATCGAGTTTAAACATTCAGTACTTC
CASSTSSSLNIQYF
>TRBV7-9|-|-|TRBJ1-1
TGTGCCAGCAGCTTATGGGGGGTGAACACTGAAGCTTTCTTT
CASSLWGVNTEAFF
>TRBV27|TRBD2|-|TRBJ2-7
TGTGCCAGCAGTGGAGCAGCGGGAGGGCCCTACGAGCAGTACTTC
CASSGAAGGPYEQYF
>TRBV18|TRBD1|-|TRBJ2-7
TGTGCCAGCTCACCAAGACAGGGGGCGTCCTACGAGCAGTACTTC
CASSPRQGASYEQYF
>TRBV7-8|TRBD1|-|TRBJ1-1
TGTGCCAGCAGCCAAGACAGGGTTGCTGAAGCTTTCTTT
CASSQDRVAEAFF
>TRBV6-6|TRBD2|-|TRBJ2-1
TGTGCCAGCACACTAGCGGGAGGTTACAATGAGCAGTTCTTC
CASTLAGGYNEQFF
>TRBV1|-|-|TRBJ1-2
TGCACCAGCAGCCACCCCGGATCAACATCTAACTATGGCTACACCTTC
CTSSHPGSTSNYGYTF
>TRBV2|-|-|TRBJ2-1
TGTGCCAGCAGAGTGTACAATGAGCAGTTCTTC
CASRVYNEQFF
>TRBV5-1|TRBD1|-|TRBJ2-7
TGCGCCAGCAGCTTGGAACAGGGGTTCTACGAGCAGTACTTC
CASSLEQGFYEQYF
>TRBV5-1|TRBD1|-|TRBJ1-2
TGCGCCAGCAGCTTGGGGACAGGGTGGGACGGCTACACCTTC
CASSLGTGWDGYTF
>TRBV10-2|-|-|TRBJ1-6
TGCGCCAGCAGTGAAAGTCCGAATCACTATAATTCACCCCTCCACTTT
CASSESPNHYNSPLHF
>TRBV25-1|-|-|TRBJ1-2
TGTGCCAGCAGTCCGGATACTAACTATGGCTACACCTTC
CASSPDTNYGYTF
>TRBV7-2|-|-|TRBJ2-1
TGTGCCAGCAGCTCAAGCCAGGGTAATGAGCAGTTCTTC
CASSSSQGNEQFF
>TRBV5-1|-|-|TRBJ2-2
TGCGCCAGCAGCCTGGATTGGGCCTTTCCGAACGGGGAGCTGTTTTTT
CASSLDWAFPNGELFF
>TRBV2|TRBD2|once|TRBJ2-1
TGTGCCAGCAGTGCGGGAGGGCCCCACAATGAGCAGTTCTTC
CASSAGGPHNEQFF
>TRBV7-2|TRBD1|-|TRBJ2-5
TGTGCCAGCACCACCCAGGGGGCAAAAGAGACCCAGTACTTC
CASTTQGAKETQYF
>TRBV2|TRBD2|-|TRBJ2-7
TGTGCCAGCGCGGGAGGGAACTACGAGCAGTACTTC
CASAGGNYEQYF
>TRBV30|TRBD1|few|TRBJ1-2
TGTGCCTGGAGTAGAAACCTTGGGACAGGGGAAAACTATGGCTACACCTTC
CAWSRNLGTGENYGYTF
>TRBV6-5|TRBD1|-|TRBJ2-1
TGTGCCAGCAGTTACTCTGGGACAGGGGTCTATGAGCAGTTCTTC
CASSYSGTGVYEQFF
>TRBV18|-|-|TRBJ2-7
TGTGCCAGCTCACCTCGTGAAGGGTTAGGCGAGCAGTACTTC
CASSPREGLGEQYF
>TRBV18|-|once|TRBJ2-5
TGTGCCAGCTCACCGACAGTGGGGTCGGTCCAAGAGACCCAGTACTTC
CASSPTVGSVQETQYF
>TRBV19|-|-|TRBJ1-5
TGTGCCAGTAGTATCTTAGCAAATCAGCCCCAGCATTTT
CASSILANQPQHF
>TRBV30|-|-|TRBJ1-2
TGTGCCTGGAGTGAAAGTTCGTCCTCTCGCTACACCTTC
CAWSESSSSRYTF
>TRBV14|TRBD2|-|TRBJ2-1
TGTGCCAGCAGCCCCATCGGGACTAGCCCCAATGAGCAGTTCTTC
CASSPIGTSPNEQFF
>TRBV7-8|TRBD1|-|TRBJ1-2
TGTGCCAGCAGCTTTGGACAGGGGGCGCGTTCGTATGGCTACACCTTC
CASSFGQGARSYGYTF
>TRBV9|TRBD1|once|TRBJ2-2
TGTGCCAGCAGCGCCCGGACAGGGATCACCGGGGAGCTGTTTTTT
CASSARTGITGELFF
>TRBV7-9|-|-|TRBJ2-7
TGTGCCAGCAGCTTGTCCGGGTTTTTGGGCGAGGAGCAGTACTTC
CASSLSGFLGEEQYF
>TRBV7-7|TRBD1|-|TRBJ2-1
TGTGCTAGCAGCTTATTCCCGGGACAGGGGTCCTATGAGCAGTTCTTC
CASSLFPGQGSYEQFF
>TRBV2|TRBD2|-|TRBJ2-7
TGTGCCAGCAGTGAGGCGGGACTAGCGGGAGGGCGAACGACCTACGAGCAGTACTTC
CASSEAGLAGGRTTYEQYF